This TCR beta chain was obtained from a study of cytomegalovirus exposure and HLA in healthy donors. Here immunoSEQ multiplex PCR was the method, and the copy in TCRdb shows in-frame clones only, minus some. Among more than 60,000 clones listed, more than 85% were seen once. V lost 4 bases, J lost 2 bases, and 7 bases stayed unmatched. The CDR3 has 15 amino acids. Germline V gives CDR1 SGHRS, CDR2 YFSETQ. Concerning this clone itself: Its antigen is unknown.

General study findings and limits: Cytomegalovirus association was listed for about 170 TCR beta chains. The classifier, whose performance was assessed in both the original and validation cohorts, reportedly diagnosed cytomegalovirus status with high specificity and sensitivity. According to a subsequent analysis, TCR clusters identified in the first cohort showed a tendency to co-occur across the approximately 120 validation repertoires.

The donors were in the approximately 120-subject validation cohort, distinct from the roughly 700-subject first cohort. The TCR originated in a woman aged 18-29 years in good health and CMV-seronegative. Sequenced input: PBMCs. This sequence joins TRBV5-1 and TRBJ2-7; TRBD1 matches 9 bases. For the CDR3, the DNA is TGCGCCAGCAGCAAGGGGGACAGGGAGCCCTACGAGCAGTACTTC. This sequence encodes CASSKGDREPYEQYF.